This T cell receptor beta chain was observed in a study of T cell clusters in autoimmune cytopenias. The CDR3 is 17 residues long. Germline CDR1 reads LNHNV; CDR2 reads YYDKDF (reference sequence). TRB rearrangements were amplified by touch-down multiplex PCR with mixed TRB-A/B primers. TCRdb re-called the multiplex PCR reads and shows each CDR3 protein once, DNA omitted. The sample holds a few thousand distinct CDR3 sequences. TRB amplification used roughly 250 ng of peripheral blood genomic DNA. The chain links TRBV15 to TRBJ2-7; the D call of TRBD1 rests on TCRdb alone, since no DNA is present to check it. The sequencing sample was made of peripheral blood. The clonotype comes from a human donor with an autoimmune cytopenia or autoimmune hepatitis (not recorded which). The CDR3 spells CATSRDKGRQGVYEQYF. The whole variable domain, filled in from reference TRBV15 and TRBJ2-7, reads DAMVIQNPRYQVTQFGKPVTLSCSQTLNHNVMYWYQQKSSQAPKLLFHYYDKDFNNEADTPDNFQSRRPNTSFCFLDIRSPGLGDTAMYLCATSRDKGRQGVYEQYFGPGTRLTVT.